This entry lists 25 T cell receptor beta chains sequenced from one sample in a study of beta chain features in type 1 diabetes. As every portion of the isolated RNA was reverse transcribed, the sequencing read expressed TCRB transcripts. Produced via immunoSEQ multiplex PCR; TCRdb's table is partial and in-frame only. The sample contains roughly 60,000 clones, around 63% of which appear only once. The sequencing input was Tregs from blood. The receptors here all came from a woman in her late teens or twenties in good health.

The chain recombines TRBV5-6 with TRBJ1-2, with 8 bases that match TRBD1. This CDR3 is built from 15 residues. Germline V lookup: CDR1 SGHDT, CDR2 YYEEEE. V shed 4 bases and J 4 bases; nucleotides not matched to a gene: 9. CDR3 residues: CASSTRTGRRYGYTF. The CDR3, as DNA: TGTGCCAGCAGCACCCGGACAGGGCGTCGCTATGGCTACACCTTC.

This clone is labeled medium-sized. This rearrangement joins TRBV21-1 to TRBJ1-5. TRBV21-1 is reported as a pseudogene. The CDR3 runs to 15 residues. The CDR3 here is CAPLAGSSGNQPQHF. CDR3 in DNA: TGTGCCCCCCTGGCGGGGTCCTCGGGCAATCAGCCCCAGCATTTT.

The rearrangement links TRBV27 to TRBJ2-1; possible D gene TRBD2, 5 bases. This CDR3 contains 11 residues. CDR1 MNHEY and CDR2 SMNVEV come from the germline V gene (reference sequence). V lost 7 bases to trimming and J lost 9 bases, with 10 bases between them. CDR3 bases: TGTGCCAGCACGGCAGGAGGTGAGCAGTTCTTC. It yields the protein CASTAGGEQFF.

This clone was found a few times. This chain connects TRBV4-1 to TRBJ2-1; D gene unclear. This CDR3 region has 14 residues. Trimming removed 1 base from V and 4 bases from J, with 8 bases in between. Germline values: CDR1 MGHRA, CDR2 YSYEKL. The CDR3 DNA reads TGCGCCAGCAGCCAAGCCTCTCCGTACAATGAGCAGTTCTTC. Translated, it gives CASSQASPYNEQFF.

J is TRBJ2-2 and V is TRBV10-2; 7 positions match TRBD1. CDR1 is WSHSY, CDR2 SAAADI, per germline. The CDR3 consists of 16 residues. V dropped 10 bases and J dropped 5; count of bases not matched to a gene: 16. CDR3 sequence reads: CATQIRQGWETGELFF. The CDR3 DNA sequence: TGCGCCACCCAGATTAGACAGGGATGGGAGACCGGGGAGCTGTTTTTT.

The rearrangement uses TRBV5-6 and TRBJ1-2; a possible D gene is TRBD1 (5 bases). The CDR3 runs 15 residues. Trimming left V 0 bases short and J 2 bases short, with 11 bases between. CDR1 SGHDT and CDR2 YYEEEE come from the germline V gene. The CDR3 coding sequence is TGTGCCAGCAGCTTGGGACAGACCAACAACTATGGCTACACCTTC. Amino acids: CASSLGQTNNYGYTF.

V usage is TRBV7-6 and J usage is TRBJ2-5, with 10 bases aligning to TRBD2. CDR1 is SGHVS and CDR2 is FNYEAQ in the germline V gene. The CDR3 totals 18 residues. Losses at the gene ends were 2 bases for V and 5 bases for J; bases not matched to a gene: 14. The CDR3 bases are TGTGCCAGCAGCTTAATCGATTTCAGCGGGGGGGGTGGTGAGACCCAGTACTTC. It codes for CASSLIDFSGGGGETQYF.

The J gene is TRBJ2-4, the V gene TRBV7-8; 8 bases fit TRBD1. Germline V gives CDR1 SGHVS, CDR2 FQNEAQ. The CDR3 contains 15 residues. Losses at the gene ends were 1 base for V and 6 bases for J; bases not matched to a gene: 5. The CDR3 sequence is CASSLGRGRGNIQYF. For the CDR3, the DNA is TGTGCCAGCAGCTTAGGCAGGGGGCGAGGAAACATTCAGTACTTC.

J is TRBJ2-3 and V is TRBV4-2; TRBD2 matches at 7 bases. After removal of 1 base from V and 2 bases from J, the junction contained 3 bases not matched to a gene. CDR1 is LGHNA and CDR2 is YNFKEQ in the germline V gene. The CDR3 sequence is 15 residues long. CDR3 protein: CASSQGAGTTDTQYF. The DNA of the CDR3 is TGTGCCAGCAGCCAAGGAGCGGGGACCACAGATACGCAGTATTTT.

This chain connects TRBV18 to TRBJ1-2; weak D call: TRBD1 (5 bases). Germline V gives CDR1 KGHSH, CDR2 LQKENI. The ends were cut back, 4 bases at V and 8 bases at J, with 17 bases in the middle. The CDR3 spans 14 residues. The CDR3 DNA reads as TGTGCCAGCTCACTTCCGGGCCTGGGGCTCGGCTACACCTTC. Its protein product is CASSLPGLGLGYTF. The complete variable domain, with remaining parts taken from reference TRBV18 and TRBJ1-2, reads NAGVMQNPRHLVRRRGQEARLRCSPMKGHSHVYWYRQLPEEGLKFMVYLQKENIIDESGMPKERFSAEFPKEGPSILRIQQVVRGDSAAYFCASSLPGLGLGYTFGSGTRLTVV.

CDR3 protein: CASSERVVSETF. The CDR3 DNA follows: TGTGCCAGCAGTGAACGGGTGGTCAGCGAAACCTTC. This chain uses TRBV2 with TRBJ1-2; no clear D gene. The CDR3 contains 12 residues. The germline CDR1 and CDR2 sequences are SNHLY and FYNNEI. Trimming removed 2 bases at V and 14 bases at J, with 15 bases between.

The chain links TRBV18 to TRBJ2-7; D possibly corresponds to TRBD2 (6 bases). The CDR3 runs 15 residues. V lost 4 bases and J lost 6, with 19 bases in between. The germline CDR1 and CDR2 sequences are KGHSH and LQKENI. The DNA of the CDR3 is TGTGCCAGCTCACTCAGGGAGGCTGATAGAAGCGAGCAGTACTTC. The encoded protein is CASSLREADRSEQYF. Full variable domain (outside the CDR3, taken from reference TRBV18 and TRBJ2-7): NAGVMQNPRHLVRRRGQEARLRCSPMKGHSHVYWYRQLPEEGLKFMVYLQKENIIDESGMPKERFSAEFPKEGPSILRIQQVVRGDSAAYFCASSLREADRSEQYFGPGTRLTVT.

The chain has TRBV18 and TRBJ2-7; maybe TRBD1 (6 bases). Germline V gene data show CDR1 as KGHSH and CDR2 as LQKENI. CDR3 size: 16 residues. Trimming took 3 bases from V and 4 from J, leaving 19 bases between them. CDR3 region: CASSPSRQGISYEQYF. CDR3 in DNA: TGTGCCAGCTCACCTTCCCGGCAGGGGATATCGTACGAGCAGTACTTC.

This clone was observed a handful of times. The CDR3 spells CASSFAPGAGYEQFF. CDR3 DNA sequence: TGTGCCAGCAGCTTTGCCCCCGGTGCGGGGTATGAGCAGTTCTTC. The chain has TRBV7-2 and TRBJ2-1; tentatively, D is TRBD2 (6 bases). Trimming removed 3 bases at V and 8 bases at J, with 17 bases between. This CDR3 contains 15 residues. Germline loops: CDR1 SGHTA, CDR2 FQGNSA. Together with reference TRBV7-2 and TRBJ2-1, the CDR3 gives the full variable domain: GAGVSQSPSNKVTEKGKDVELRCDPISGHTALYWYRQSLGQGLEFLIYFQGNSAPDKSGLPSDRFSAERTGGSVSTLTIQRTQQEDSAVYLCASSFAPGAGYEQFFGPGTRLTVL.

This clone was detected a few times. J is TRBJ1-3 and V is TRBV7-8, with 9 bases identical to TRBD1. V was pared by 0 bases and J by 1 base, with 1 base of the junction left unmatched. In germline, CDR1 is SGHVS, CDR2 FQNEAQ. The length of the CDR3 is 16 residues. The CDR3 coding sequence is TGTGCCAGCAGCTTAGCTGGGACAGGGTCTGGAAACACCATATATTTT. Protein: CASSLAGTGSGNTIYF.

The CDR3 nucleotides read TGCGCCAGCAGCCGAGACCCGGGGAGGTCCTACAATGAGCAGTTCTTC. This gives the protein CASSRDPGRSYNEQFF. V and J are TRBV5-1 and TRBJ2-1; a weak D match, TRBD2 (6 bases). CDR3 length: 16 amino acids. Trimming pared 4 bases from V and 1 base from J, leaving 15 bases between. Germline assignment: CDR1 SGHRS and CDR2 YFSETQ.

The chain employs TRBV9 and TRBJ2-5, with a tentative D call TRBD2 (5 bases). CDR3 length equals 14 residues. V was shortened by 3 bases and J by 4 bases, with 13 bases between the two germline ends. Germline V lookup: CDR1 SGDLS, CDR2 YYNGEE. This CDR3 is CASSGLGSTETQYF. The CDR3 nucleotides read TGTGCCAGCAGCGGCTTGGGGAGTACAGAGACCCAGTACTTC.

The chain couples TRBV19 to TRBJ1-5; no clear D. V shed 0 bases and J shed 6 bases, with 12 bases lying between them. CDR3 length equals 15 residues. Germline V gene data show CDR1 as LNHDA and CDR2 as SQIVND (reference sequence). CDR3 in DNA: TGTGCCAGTAGTATAGATGGCGGTCGAAGTCAGCCCCAGCATTTT. Protein sequence: CASSIDGGRSQPQHF.

Only a few counts were recorded for this clone. The chain has TRBV7-2 and TRBJ2-3, with 9 nucleotides matching TRBD1. V shed 6 bases and J 0 bases; nucleotides not matched to a gene: 4. The CDR3 runs to 15 residues. CDR1 SGHTA and CDR2 FQGNSA come from the germline V gene. The CDR3 here is CASSWDRDSTDTQYF. In nucleotides, the CDR3 is TGTGCCAGCAGTTGGGACAGGGACAGCACAGATACGCAGTATTTT.

V gene TRBV18 combines with J gene TRBJ1-5; no reliable D call. The CDR3 has 15 amino acids. Looked up from germline, CDR1 is KGHSH and CDR2 is LQKENI. Trimming shortened V by 5 bases and J by 4 bases, and 15 bases separated the two germline ends. The CDR3 DNA is TGTGCCAGCTCAACCCAGAGGGCGCGGAATCAGCCCCAGCATTTT. This gives the protein CASSTQRARNQPQHF.

The V gene is TRBV19, the J gene TRBJ2-2; possible D gene TRBD2, 5 bases. The V gene's germline CDR1 is LNHDA and CDR2 SQIVND (reference sequence). V lost 0 bases, J lost 1 base, and 12 bases lay in between. This CDR3 spans 17 amino acids. CDR3 nucleotide sequence: TGTGCCAGTAGTATAGATCCGGGGTACGGGAACACCGGGGAGCTGTTTTTT. Translating gives CASSIDPGYGNTGELFF. Complete variable domain (other parts from reference TRBV19 and TRBJ2-2): DGGITQSPKYLFRKEGQNVTLSCEQNLNHDAMYWYRQDPGQGLRLIYYSQIVNDFQKGDIAEGYSVSREKKESFPLTVTSAQKNPTAFYLCASSIDPGYGNTGELFFGEGSRLTVL.

The chain has TRBV29-1 and TRBJ2-4, with TRBD1 as a possible D gene (6 bases). Trimming cost V 6 bases and J 0 bases, with 9 bases left between them. Germline CDR1 is SQVTM and CDR2 is ANQGSEA. The length of the CDR3 is 13 residues. In DNA form, the CDR3 reads TGCAGCGTAAGGGGGACAGCCAAAAACATTCAGTACTTC. Translating gives CSVRGTAKNIQYF.

This clone came up once. The chain combines TRBV5-1 with TRBJ2-1, with 10 positions matching TRBD2. This CDR3 has 16 amino acids. Germline lookup yields CDR1 SGHRS and CDR2 YFSETQ. The trim removed 4 bases at V and 2 bases at J, leaving 6 bases unmatched. CDR3 DNA sequence: TGCGCCAGCAGCCTTTGGACTAGCGGAACCTACAATGAGCAGTTCTTC. Encoded protein: CASSLWTSGTYNEQFF.

The chain links TRBV7-9 to TRBJ2-5; 11 bases map to TRBD1. Germline loops: CDR1 SEHNR, CDR2 FQNEAQ (reference sequence). The CDR3 spans 14 residues. V dropped 3 bases and J dropped 3; count of bases not matched to a gene: 0. This CDR3 is CASSLGQGEETQYF. The CDR3 DNA follows: TGTGCCAGCAGCTTGGGACAGGGGGAAGAGACCCAGTACTTC.

The rearrangement joins TRBV5-5 to TRBJ2-2, with D tentatively TRBD1 (6 bases). CDR1 is SGHKS and CDR2 is YYEKEE in the germline V gene (reference sequence). V was cut by 2 bases and J by 1 base, with 9 bases left in between. The CDR3 contains 15 residues. The CDR3 DNA is TGTGCCAGCAGCTTTCGACAGGTGAACACCGGGGAGCTGTTTTTT. This gives the protein CASSFRQVNTGELFF.